The next 2 T cell receptor beta chains were all read from a single sample in a study of glioma-infiltrating T cells. TCR alpha and beta CDR3 regions were amplified from RNA using iRepertoire nested multiplex PCR. Each CDR3 protein gets one entry after TCRdb re-called the multiplex PCR reads with MiXCR. The sample contains approximately 10,000 distinct CDR3 sequences, approximately 60% of which appear only once. Sample: glioma tissue, nonneoplastic brain tissue, or PBMCs (not recorded which). Every receptor here comes from a human donor with low-grade glioma or glioblastoma, undergoing nonglioma brain surgery, or in good health (not recorded which).

This clonotype was observed once. Mismatch with germline at one junction end may stem from a read error. The rearrangement uses TRBV28 and TRBJ2-5; 8 bases map to TRBD2. The CDR3 runs to 16 residues. Germline V CDR1 and CDR2: MDHEN, SYDVKM. CDR3 nucleotide sequence: TGTGCCAGCAGTTTGGATAGCGGGAAGTTACAAGAGACCGAGTACTTC. Encoded protein: CASSLDSGKLQETEYF.

The gene calls are TRBV29-1 and TRBJ2-3; 7 bases map to TRBD2. The CDR3 contains 15 residues. Germline CDR1 is SQVTM and CDR2 is ANQGSEA. V was pared by 7 bases and J by 3 bases, with 13 bases of the junction left unmatched. CDR3: CSAPGEGGRTDTQYF. The CDR3 DNA reads as TGCAGCGCCCCGGGCGAGGGAGGGAGGACAGATACGCAGTATTTT.